This entry features one T cell receptor (beta chain) sequence. It lacks a known antigen. No much larger clone exists at a distance of one base, and base qualities are not known. The CDR3 regions of human TCRbeta chains were subjected to immunosequencing. In the paper's pipeline: TCRs in the repertoires were compared against a reference library of SARS-CoV-2-specific TCRs that had been generated with the MIRA antigen-specificity platform. Breadth meant the fraction of unique TCRs that were SARS-CoV-2-associated, whereas depth meant the fraction of total T cells that were SARS-CoV-2-associated. Using the MIRA data, each spike-specific TCR was assigned both to the spike region to which the TCR was reactive and to a CD4 or CD8 class. Log10-transformed breadth and depth values were compared by one-way ANOVA with Sidak's multiple comparisons tests. This is the immuneACCESS table as TCRdb keeps it, with only in-frame sequences that have V and J called. A part of the clones is gone; compared with another copy, unresolved V genes explain less than half, and the rest is unexplained. From that table come the V and J calls and clone size; the DNA was used to work out D and trimming. The sample data list more than 140,000 clones, and about 89% of these were observed just once. Jointly, the top ten make up approximately 3% of the sample.

These data come from a study of T cell responses to AZD1222 COVID-19 vaccine (dated by TCRdb to 2020 to 2023). For context, the study as a whole: Because spike-specific TCR depth and breadth did not differ between the two schedules, AZD1222 recipients who got a second dose at roughly 4 weeks were pooled with those who got a second dose at roughly 12 weeks. Enrollment into the trials was organized by age into subgroups of 18-55, 56-69 and 70-plus years, and those subgroups contained roughly 150, 30 and 60 TCR-sequenced participants, respectively. TCR sequencing was performed for 230 to 250 trial participants, of whom roughly 200 were given two doses of AZD1222 and 26 were given two doses of MenACWY control vaccine.

What the authors observed across the whole study: CD4 TCRs associated with the vaccine covered the entire spike protein, and the dominant responses were in regions 160-218 and 743-854. Because no day 14 peak-response samples were available, the repertoires could be characterized only after the peak T cell response. A significant rise in spike-specific TCR breadth and depth was observed after two AZD1222 doses relative to day 0 and relative to MenACWY recipients. Participants were mostly white British, with more females than males. The authors suggested clonal diversity may have been underestimated. Only a handful of AZD1222 recipients were SARS-CoV-2 seropositive at baseline, limiting conclusions about previously exposed vaccinees. Reportedly, almost half of the unique spike-specific TCRs recognized epitopes lying outside the regions that are mutated in the B.1.351 and B.1.1.7 variants. The 56-69-year group was small, and its depth increase did not reach significance, likely because of low power.

The junction carries 16 bases between V and J, which are trimmed by 10 bases and 0 bases respectively. From the cysteine through the phenylalanine, the CDR3 covers 16 amino acids. The CDR3 DNA has 48 bases and is translated from base 1. CDR1 and CDR2, per the germline V gene (reference sequence), are LNHDA and SQIVND. The sample's time point label, in plain terms: baseline before first vaccination. Vaccinee samples were obtained from the UK trials COV001 and COV002, which included a single-blind randomized controlled phase 2/3 trial of AZD1222 (ChAdOx1 nCoV-19) in healthy adults. Trial participant PBMC samples were collected at day 0 and day 28 after the second dose for TCRbeta chain sequencing.

The receptor comes from an adult in good health. This sequence uses TRBV19 and TRBJ1-6; a weak D assignment points to TRBD1 (6 bases agree). Sequenced here: peripheral blood, sampled on day 0 of AZD1222 vaccination. The DNA is as follows: TGTGCCACCAAAGGGGGACAAAGCTCCTATAATTCACCCCTCCACTTT. This yields the protein CATKGGQSSYNSPLHF.